Each of the 24 T cell receptor beta chains below was sequenced from the same sample in a study of T cell responses to AZD1222 COVID-19 vaccine. Only in-frame clones appear in the TCRdb table, and some are missing; sequencing was by immunoSEQ multiplex PCR. Here the sample spans some 200,000 clones, about 92% being singletons. The material was peripheral blood, obtained on day 0 of MenACWY control vaccination. The receptors originated from an adult in good health.

The chain links TRBV24-1 to TRBJ2-3, with TRBD2 identical over 12 bases. The CDR3 has 16 amino acids. Germline V gene sequence: CDR1 KGHDR, CDR2 SFDVKD. The trim removed 0 bases at V and 7 bases at J, leaving 4 bases unmatched. The CDR3 DNA sequence: TGTGCCACCAGTGATTTGGCTAGCGGGGGGGCGAATACGCAGTATTTT. It yields the protein CATSDLASGGANTQYF.

The chain links TRBV4-3 to TRBJ2-6, with D uncertain. V gave up 4 bases and J gave up 1 base, with 17 bases separating them. This CDR3 is built from 18 residues. Germline V gene sequence: CDR1 LGHNA, CDR2 YSLEER. The CDR3, as DNA: TGCGCCAGCAGCCCCCACCCTCGCTCTTTGTCTGGGGCCAACGTCCTGACTTTC. It yields the protein CASSPHPRSLSGANVLTF.

The rearrangement joins TRBV19 to TRBJ1-2, with a tentative D call TRBD1 (5 bases). Germline V gene data show CDR1 as LNHDA and CDR2 as SQIVND (reference sequence). CDR3 length: 15 amino acids. V was pared by 1 base and J by 4 bases, with 13 bases between. In DNA, the CDR3 is TGTGCCAGTAGTATAGCCCAGGGCGAAGGCTATGGCTACACCTTC. It codes for CASSIAQGEGYGYTF.

CDR3 DNA sequence: TGCGCCAGCAGCCAAGCAACAGACACTGAAGCTTTCTTT. This sequence encodes CASSQATDTEAFF. The chain combines TRBV4-1 with TRBJ1-1; D not certain. V was pared by 1 base and J by 3 bases, with 6 bases between. The CDR3 spans 13 residues. Looked up from germline, CDR1 is MGHRA and CDR2 is YSYEKL.

The gene calls are TRBV5-1 and TRBJ1-2, with 7 nucleotides matching TRBD1. The length of the CDR3 is 13 residues. Germline CDR1 is SGHRS and CDR2 is YFSETQ. Trimming took 1 base from V and 8 from J; bases not matched to a gene: 5. In DNA, the CDR3 is TGCGCCAGCAGCTTGACAGGGGCTGTCGGCTACACCTTC. Translating gives CASSLTGAVGYTF. Together with reference TRBV5-1 and TRBJ1-2, the CDR3 gives the full variable domain: KAGVTQTPRYLIKTRGQQVTLSCSPISGHRSVSWYQQTPGQGLQFLFEYFSETQRNKGNFPGRFSGRQFSNSRSEMNVSTLELGDSALYLCASSLTGAVGYTFGSGTRLTVV.

The rearrangement uses TRBV19 and TRBJ1-1; D remains unclear. Germline V lookup: CDR1 LNHDA, CDR2 SQIVND (reference sequence). This CDR3 has 12 residues. Trimming left V 5 bases short and J 8 bases short, with 12 bases between. The CDR3 bases are TGTGCCAGTAGTCCTGCCCTGCGGGAAGCTTTCTTT. It encodes CASSPALREAFF. The full variable domain, completed using reference TRBV19 and TRBJ1-1, is DGGITQSPKYLFRKEGQNVTLSCEQNLNHDAMYWYRQDPGQGLRLIYYSQIVNDFQKGDIAEGYSVSREKKESFPLTVTSAQKNPTAFYLCASSPALREAFFGQGTRLTVV.

This rearrangement joins TRBV19 to TRBJ2-6, with D perhaps matching TRBD1 or TRBD2 (6 bases each). The CDR3 contains 21 residues. V was pared by 1 base and J by 6 bases, with 28 bases between. From germline, CDR1 is LNHDA and CDR2 SQIVND (reference sequence). The CDR3 is CASSIGGPSVGALPSANVLTF. Here the CDR3 DNA reads TGTGCCAGTAGTATAGGAGGCCCTAGCGTGGGGGCCCTACCCTCGGCCAACGTCCTGACTTTC.

This chain links TRBV10-1 with TRBJ1-5, with D possibly being TRBD1 (6 bases). CDR3 length: 17 residues. The ends were cut back, 4 bases at V and 6 bases at J, with 22 bases in the middle. Germline loops: CDR1 WNHNN, CDR2 SYGVQD (reference sequence). Here the CDR3 DNA reads TGCGCCAGCAGTGCCCCGAGGGGCTGGGGGCAAGGTCAGCCCCAGCATTTT. Its translation is CASSAPRGWGQGQPQHF.

This chain connects TRBV4-2 to TRBJ1-1, with D hard to call. The V end lost 4 bases, the J end lost 3 bases, and 18 bases lay between the germline ends. CDR3 length: 16 amino acids. Per the germline V gene, CDR1 is LGHNA and CDR2 is YNFKEQ. Written as DNA, the CDR3 is TGTGCCAGCAGCCCCCAAACCGGGAGGGAGCACACTGAAGCTTTCTTT. Translated, it gives CASSPQTGREHTEAFF.

V gene TRBV6-5 combines with J gene TRBJ1-2; perhaps TRBD1 as D (6 bases). The CDR3 has 14 residues. Trimming removed 5 bases from V and 4 bases from J, with 14 bases in between. Germline V lookup: CDR1 MNHEY, CDR2 SVGAGI. The CDR3 here is CASSPGQLLYGYTF. The CDR3 DNA reads as TGTGCCAGCAGTCCTGGACAGCTACTCTATGGCTACACCTTC.

This rearrangement joins TRBV6-5 to TRBJ2-1, with D hard to call. V dropped 0 bases and J dropped 0 bases, with 9 bases sitting between them. CDR1 MNHEY and CDR2 SVGAGI come from the germline V gene. The CDR3 is 16 amino acids. CDR3 in DNA: TGTGCCAGCAGTTACTCCACTTCTAGCTCCTACAATGAGCAGTTCTTC. Its translation is CASSYSTSSSYNEQFF.

The V call is TRBV6-5, the J call TRBJ1-5; tentative D call: TRBD1 (6 bases). Germline V gene lookup returns CDR1 MNHEY and CDR2 SVGAGI. Trimming removed 6 bases from V and 6 bases from J, with 15 bases in between. The CDR3 extends over 14 amino acids. The chain's CDR3 is CASSNGAGVQPQHF. In DNA, the CDR3 is TGTGCCAGCAGCAACGGGGCAGGGGTTCAGCCCCAGCATTTT.

This chain connects TRBV5-4 to TRBJ1-5, with D possibly matching TRBD1 (5 bases). The CDR3 contains 12 residues. CDR1 and CDR2 (germline): SGHNT, YYREEE (reference sequence). V was pared by 10 bases and J by 5 bases, with 13 bases between. The CDR3: CACGGRDQPQHF. In DNA form, the CDR3 reads TGTGCCTGTGGGGGGAGGGATCAGCCCCAGCATTTT.

The chain employs TRBV7-9 and TRBJ1-2; D is uncertain. V shed 5 bases and J shed 0 bases, with 7 bases lying between them. The CDR3 loop spans 13 amino acids. From germline, CDR1 is SEHNR and CDR2 FQNEAQ (reference sequence). CDR3 in amino acids: CASSPSSNYGYTF. CDR3 nucleotides: TGTGCCAGCAGCCCGTCATCTAACTATGGCTACACCTTC.

The chain combines TRBV11-2 with TRBJ1-6; tentatively, D is TRBD1 (6 bases). V dropped 3 bases and J dropped 13 bases, with 13 bases sitting between them. Germline assignment: CDR1 SGHAT and CDR2 FQNNGV. This CDR3 has 13 amino acids. The CDR3 protein is CASSFSSGAPLHF. The CDR3 DNA follows: TGTGCCAGCAGCTTTAGTTCAGGGGCTCCCCTCCACTTT.

The rearrangement joins TRBV12-3 or TRBV12-4 to TRBJ2-5, with D possibly matching TRBD2 (6 bases). V was trimmed by 6 bases and J by 4 bases, leaving 9 bases between them. The CDR3 sequence is 12 residues long. The CDR3 reads CASREAGETQYF. For the CDR3, the DNA is TGTGCCAGCAGAGAAGCGGGAGAGACCCAGTACTTC.

The gene calls are TRBV18 and TRBJ2-7; 10 nucleotides align to TRBD1. The V gene end was trimmed by 3 bases and the J gene end by 6 bases; junction bases not matched to a gene: 11. Per germline, CDR1 KGHSH and CDR2 LQKENI. CDR3 size: 16 residues. CDR3 nucleotide sequence: TGTGCCAGCTCACCTAAGGCCCGGACAGGGGGTTTCGAGCAGTACTTC. Translation: CASSPKARTGGFEQYF.

V usage is TRBV18 and J usage is TRBJ1-1, with TRBD1 identical over 7 bases. There are 16 residues in the CDR3. V lost 3 bases, J lost 0 bases, and 7 bases stayed unmatched. Germline CDR1 reads KGHSH; CDR2 reads LQKENI. CDR3 residues: CASSPGTVPMNTEAFF. Here the CDR3 DNA reads TGTGCCAGCTCACCGGGGACAGTTCCAATGAACACTGAAGCTTTCTTT.

This clone is a singleton in its sample. V usage is TRBV21-1 and J usage is TRBJ1-4; the table calls TRBD1, which could not be checked here. TRBV21-1 is flagged as a pseudogene. The CDR3 sequence is 14 residues long. CDR3 sequence reads: CASSSGETNEKLFF. The CDR3 DNA reads TGTGCCAGCTCTTCAGGGGAGACTAATGAAAAACTGTTTTTT.

CDR3 residues: CATSDPRRGDNYGYTF. CDR3 DNA sequence: TGTGCCACCAGTGACCCCCGCAGGGGGGATAACTATGGCTACACCTTC. The chain joins TRBV24-1 to TRBJ1-2; 7 positions match TRBD1. The V gene end was trimmed by 4 bases and the J gene end by 1 base; junction bases not matched to a gene: 8. The CDR3 runs 16 residues. Per the germline V gene, CDR1 is KGHDR and CDR2 is SFDVKD.

The chain joins TRBV6-5 to TRBJ1-1, with 7 bases aligning to TRBD1. The CDR3 extends over 14 amino acids. Germline V lookup: CDR1 MNHEY, CDR2 SVGAGI. With V trimmed by 5 bases and J by 3 bases, 6 bases remained unmatched. The CDR3 coding sequence is TGTGCCAGCAGTCCGCAGGGGGGGGACACTGAAGCTTTCTTT. It specifies CASSPQGGDTEAFF.

This clone appeared a single time. This chain joins TRBV27 and TRBJ1-5, with D possibly matching TRBD1 (6 bases). The CDR3 has 14 amino acids. Trimming removed 6 bases from V and 6 bases from J, with 15 bases in between. The germline V gene has CDR1 MNHEY and CDR2 SMNVEV (reference sequence). The CDR3 sequence: CASRASGAVQPQHF. The CDR3 coding sequence is TGTGCCAGCAGGGCTTCGGGGGCTGTTCAGCCCCAGCATTTT.

The rearrangement uses TRBV6-1 and TRBJ1-2, with D hard to call. V dropped 4 bases and J dropped 5 bases, with 20 bases sitting between them. Germline V gene data show CDR1 as MNHNS and CDR2 as SASEGT. The length of the CDR3 is 16 residues. The CDR3 nucleotides read TGTGCCAGCAGTGGATTCCGAGGGCAGCTAGGATATGGCTACACCTTC. It specifies CASSGFRGQLGYGYTF.

The rearrangement joins TRBV27 to TRBJ2-7, with D perhaps matching TRBD2 (6 bases). The CDR3 spans 12 residues. Trimming left V 8 bases short and J 5 bases short, with 13 bases between. Germline V lookup: CDR1 MNHEY, CDR2 SMNVEV (reference sequence). CDR3 loop: CASATRRHEQYF. CDR3 nucleotide sequence: TGTGCCAGCGCGACTAGACGTCACGAGCAGTACTTC.